Below are 19 T cell receptor beta chains sequenced from a single sample in a study. TCRdb reprocessed the RT-PCR reads via MiXCR and lists one record per CDR3 protein. Of about 700,000 distinct CDR3 sequences in the sample, 12% to 15% were seen once. The sequencing input was memory CD4+ T cells from blood. Receptors originate from a female donor in good health, serving as a healthy control.

This chain links TRBV9 with TRBJ2-7, with a tentative D call TRBD1 (6 bases). Germline V gene sequence: CDR1 SGDLS, CDR2 YYNGEE. The CDR3 runs to 14 residues. Trimming left V 2 bases short and J 5 bases short, with 14 bases between. CDR3 nucleotides: TGTGCCAGCAGCGTGGGACAACCTCGGGACGAGCAGTACTTC. This codes for CASSVGQPRDEQYF.

On this clonotype: The junction departs from the called germline gene at one end, perhaps through a read error. The V call is TRBV3-1, the J call TRBJ1-2; D is perhaps TRBD1 (5 bases). The CDR3 extends over 11 amino acids. Looked up from germline, CDR1 is LGHDT and CDR2 is YNNKEL (reference sequence). Written as DNA, the CDR3 is TGTGCCAGCAGCCTGATGGGGCCGACTTACTTC. This gives the protein CASSLMGPTYF.

Many counts were recorded for this clonotype. V and J are TRBV6-5 and TRBJ1-1; D not certain. Germline V gives CDR1 MNHEY, CDR2 SVGAGI. V was cut by 3 bases and J by 3 bases, with 8 bases left in between. There are 13 residues in the CDR3. CDR3 DNA: TGTGCCAGCAGTTATCAGGTGGACACTGAAGCTTTCTTT. Translating it yields CASSYQVDTEAFF.

V usage is TRBV28 and J usage is TRBJ2-1; the match to TRBD2 covers 8 bases. Germline V gives CDR1 MDHEN, CDR2 SYDVKM. This CDR3 contains 15 residues. With V trimmed by 7 bases and J by 2 bases, 7 bases remained unmatched. CDR3 coding DNA: TGTGCCAGCACCTTAGCGGGAAACACCTACAATGAGCAGTTCTTC. It is translated as CASTLAGNTYNEQFF.

The chain joins TRBV5-5 to TRBJ1-5; D is possibly TRBD1 (5 bases). This CDR3 is built from 15 residues. V gave up 0 bases and J gave up 9 bases, with 16 bases separating them. Germline CDR1 is SGHKS and CDR2 is YYEKEE (reference sequence). The CDR3 nucleotides read TGTGCCAGCAGCTTGGAGACAGAGGGAGTAGCGCCCCAGCATTTT. Translating gives CASSLETEGVAPQHF. Full variable domain (rest looked up from reference TRBV5-5 and TRBJ1-5): DAGVTQSPTHLIKTRGQQVTLRCSPISGHKSVSWYQQVLGQGPQFIFQYYEKEERGRGNFPDRFSARQFPNYSSELNVNALLLGDSALYLCASSLETEGVAPQHFGDGTRLSIL.

In this sample, this clonotype turned up a few times. The rearrangement links TRBV9 to TRBJ1-1; D is perhaps TRBD1 (5 bases). Germline loops: CDR1 SGDLS, CDR2 YYNGEE. V lost 0 bases and J lost 2, with 11 bases in between. The length of the CDR3 is 15 residues. The CDR3 here is CASSVAPTVNTEAFF. The CDR3 DNA reads as TGTGCCAGCAGCGTAGCCCCGACAGTAAACACTGAAGCTTTCTTT. Combining the CDR3 with reference TRBV9 and TRBJ1-1 gives the whole variable domain DSGVTQTPKHLITATGQRVTLRCSPRSGDLSVYWYQQSLDQGLQFLIQYYNGEERAKGNILERFSAQQFPDLHSELNLSSLELGDSALYFCASSVAPTVNTEAFFGQGTRLTVV.

This clonotype was counted a few times. The chain combines TRBV6-6 with TRBJ2-3; D not resolved. The CDR3 is 16 residues long. The germline V and J ends were trimmed by 2 bases and 1 base, with 13 bases remaining between them. Germline V gene sequence: CDR1 MNHNY, CDR2 SVGAGI (reference sequence). CDR3 DNA sequence: TGTGCCAGCAGTTACATGCCCGGCCTCGGCACAGATACGCAGTATTTT. Protein product: CASSYMPGLGTDTQYF.

About this clonotype itself: Just one base apart from a much larger clone, this may be a read error. CDR3 loop: CDIMTGNTEAFF. CDR3 sequence (DNA): TGTGACATCATGACGGGGAACACTGAAGCTTTCTTT. This chain links TRBV10-3 with TRBJ1-1, with D hard to call. There are 12 residues in the CDR3. Germline V lookup: CDR1 ENHRY, CDR2 SYGVKD.

This clonotype was found a few times. Written as DNA, the CDR3 is TGTGCCAGCAGTCCGCAGGGAGGGGGCACAGATACGCAGTATTTT. Amino acids: CASSPQGGGTDTQYF. This chain uses TRBV7-3 with TRBJ2-3, with 7 bases matching TRBD2. Trimming at V came to 6 bases and at J to 1 base, leaving 7 bases not matched to a gene. Looked up from germline, CDR1 is SGHTA and CDR2 is FQGTGA. CDR3 length equals 15 residues.

In its sample, this clonotype was seen many times. This sequence joins TRBV6-1 and TRBJ1-5, with D possibly matching TRBD1 (5 bases). Trimming cost V 10 bases and J 4 bases, with 20 bases left between them. The CDR3 sequence is 15 residues long. CDR1 MNHNS and CDR2 SASEGT come from the germline V gene. The CDR3 DNA is TGTGCCATCCGGACATACGGTAGTAGTAATCAGCCCCAGCATTTT. As protein: CAIRTYGSSNQPQHF.

This clonotype was detected a few times. This rearrangement joins TRBV6-6 to TRBJ1-2, with 8 bases aligning to TRBD1. J gave up 8 bases and V 7 bases, and 12 bases lay outside the gene matches. This CDR3 region has 14 residues. CDR1 is MNHNY and CDR2 is SVGAGI in the germline V gene (reference sequence). CDR3 DNA sequence: TGTGCCAGCAATTTGGTTTCGGACAGGGACGGCTACACCTTC. It yields the protein CASNLVSDRDGYTF.

The chain is built from TRBV5-1 and TRBJ1-1; D remains unclear. Germline values: CDR1 SGHRS, CDR2 YFSETQ. This CDR3 contains 15 residues. Between the trimmed V and J ends, which lost 1 base and 6 bases, there was a span of 16 bases. The chain's CDR3 is CASSLMVGDGSEAFF. CDR3 in DNA: TGCGCCAGCAGCTTGATGGTGGGCGATGGATCTGAAGCTTTCTTT.

This clonotype turned up a few times. The chain is built from TRBV7-8 and TRBJ2-1; TRBD1 matches at 9 bases. Germline assignment: CDR1 SGHVS and CDR2 FQNEAQ. The trim removed 1 base at V and 8 bases at J, leaving 6 bases unmatched. This CDR3 spans 15 amino acids. This CDR3 reads CASSLGRQGVYEQFF. CDR3 sequence (DNA): TGTGCCAGCAGCTTAGGGCGACAGGGGGTCTATGAGCAGTTCTTC.

This clonotype was counted many times. The chain uses TRBV7-2 and TRBJ2-1; no definite D call. The V gene's germline CDR1 is SGHTA and CDR2 FQGNSA. The ends were cut back, 5 bases at V and 2 bases at J, with 16 bases in the middle. The CDR3 loop spans 16 amino acids. CDR3 DNA: TGTGCCAGCAGCCCGGCCCGGGCTAGAACCTACAATGAGCAGTTCTTC. Translated: CASSPARARTYNEQFF. The entire variable domain, with the rest obtained from reference TRBV7-2 and TRBJ2-1, is as follows: GAGVSQSPSNKVTEKGKDVELRCDPISGHTALYWYRQSLGQGLEFLIYFQGNSAPDKSGLPSDRFSAERTGGSVSTLTIQRTQQEDSAVYLCASSPARARTYNEQFFGPGTRLTVL.

In its sample, this clonotype was seen many times. The chain recombines TRBV6-5 with TRBJ1-2; 11 nucleotides line up with TRBD1. The CDR3 contains 15 residues. Trimming took 4 bases from V and 7 from J; bases not matched to a gene: 8. Germline CDR1 MNHEY, CDR2 SVGAGI. This CDR3 reads CASSLGDRGGFGYTF. Written as DNA, the CDR3 is TGTGCCAGCAGTTTAGGGGACAGGGGGGGTTTTGGCTACACCTTC.

V usage is TRBV6-1 and J usage is TRBJ1-6, with unresolved D. This CDR3 is 16 amino acids long. Per germline, CDR1 MNHNS and CDR2 SASEGT. V shed 5 bases and J shed 3 bases, with 14 bases lying between them. CDR3 loop: CASSSRGDDYNSPLHF. Here the CDR3 DNA reads TGTGCCAGCAGTAGCCGTGGCGATGACTATAATTCACCCCTCCACTTT.

This clonotype was seen only a few times. The CDR3 spells CSASPASGDREDTQYF. The CDR3 DNA sequence: TGCAGTGCTAGTCCCGCTAGCGGGGATCGGGAGGATACGCAGTATTTT. This sequence joins TRBV20-1 and TRBJ2-3, with 9 bases aligning to TRBD2. Germline CDR1 and CDR2: DFQATT and SNEGSKA (reference sequence). This CDR3 has 16 residues. The ends lost 3 bases at V and 6 bases at J; junction bases unmatched: 13.

This clonotype was recorded many times. The V and J genes are TRBV5-5 and TRBJ1-5; TRBD1 might be the D (6 bases). Germline V gene lookup returns CDR1 SGHKS and CDR2 YYEKEE (reference sequence). The CDR3 extends over 15 amino acids. Deletions cut 0 bases from V and 4 bases from J, with 11 bases between. CDR3 sequence: CASSLVAGVNQPQHF. The CDR3 bases are TGTGCCAGCAGCTTGGTGGCAGGGGTTAATCAGCCCCAGCATTTT.

The chain recombines TRBV4-1 with TRBJ2-7; TRBD2 might be the D (5 bases). This CDR3 region has 15 residues. Trimming left V 4 bases short and J 6 bases short, with 19 bases between. Germline CDR1 and CDR2: MGHRA and YSYEKL. The CDR3 loop reads CASSPLARKQFEQYF. The CDR3 bases are TGCGCCAGCAGCCCTCTAGCTCGTAAGCAGTTCGAGCAGTACTTC.